The clone carrying this T cell receptor beta chain has only one observation. Its cognate antigen is unknown. The data originate from a study of shared clonotypes between healthy human individuals. Findings of the study overall: Across a handful of donors, naive CD4 shared roughly 5%, naive CD8 3% to 3.5%, memory CD4 roughly 2.4%, memory CD8 around 0.42%.

From germline, CDR1 is SNHLY and CDR2 FYNNEI. V lost 6 bases, J lost 0 bases, and 12 bases lay in between. The CDR3 has 15 residues. At the deep level, the assay was run. Replicate PCRs from sorted subsets contained about 200 ng DNA, which is approximately 30,000 T cell genomes. Here immunoSEQ multiplex PCR was the method, and the copy in TCRdb shows in-frame clones only, minus some. The table has about 1 million clones, 60% to 80% seen once. The source of this sequence is a man aged 18-30 years in good health. The sequenced material came from memory CD4+ T cells sorted from blood. Indicated subset: CD45RA-negative fraction. V and J are TRBV2 and TRBJ1-5; unclear D gene. The CDR3 region has the DNA TGTGCCAGCAGCTCCTACAGTGATAGCAATCAGCCCCAGCATTTT. This translates into CASSSYSDSNQPQHF. The full variable domain, its missing parts supplied by reference TRBV2 and TRBJ1-5, is EPEVTQTPSHQVTQMGQEVILRCVPISNHLYFYWYRQILGQKVEFLVSFYNNEISEKSEIFDDQFSVERPDGSNFTLKIRSTKLEDSAMYFCASSSYSDSNQPQHFGDGTRLSIL.